This passage covers 18 T cell receptor beta chains from one sample sequenced in a study of blood T cell repertoires in COVID-19. The protocol was immunoSEQ multiplex PCR, while the TCRdb copy is restricted to in-frame clones and leaves out a portion. The top ten clones hold approximately 7% of a sample with some 400,000 clones, around 90% of them seen once. Input material: peripheral blood. These receptors originate from a man younger than 30 with active or convalescent COVID-19.

The V and J genes are TRBV9 and TRBJ2-7; a weak D match, TRBD1 (5 bases). This CDR3 contains 15 residues. Trimming pared 0 bases from V and 3 bases from J, leaving 13 bases between. CDR1 is SGDLS, CDR2 YYNGEE, per germline. The CDR3 sequence is CASSVGSGPGYEQYF. CDR3 nucleotide sequence: TGTGCCAGCAGCGTAGGGTCAGGGCCAGGCTACGAGCAGTACTTC.

V is TRBV6-6 and J is TRBJ2-7, with 10 positions matching TRBD1. CDR3 length: 13 amino acids. V shed 5 bases, J shed 6 bases, and the junction held 4 bases outside the gene matches. The germline V gene encodes CDR1 MNHNY and CDR2 SVGAGI (reference sequence). The CDR3 DNA is TGTGCCAGCAGTGTCCGGGACAGGGGCGAGCAGTACTTC. Translated: CASSVRDRGEQYF.

This chain uses TRBV14 with TRBJ2-7, with TRBD2 matching over 14 bases. Per the germline V gene, CDR1 is SGHDN and CDR2 is FVKESK. The CDR3 has 17 amino acids. Trimming cost V 1 base and J 3 bases; bases outside gene matches: 5. CDR3 sequence: CASSQGLAGGPDYEQYF. The CDR3 bases are TGTGCCAGCAGCCAAGGACTAGCGGGAGGGCCAGACTACGAGCAGTACTTC. Filled out from reference TRBV14 and TRBJ2-7, the complete variable domain reads EAGVTQFPSHSVIEKGQTVTLRCDPISGHDNLYWYRRVMGKEIKFLLHFVKESKQDESGMPNNRFLAERTGGTYSTLKVQPAELEDSGVYFCASSQGLAGGPDYEQYFGPGTRLTVT.

Only a few counts were recorded for this clone. V gene TRBV4-1 combines with J gene TRBJ1-5; D might be TRBD1 (5 bases). The CDR3 sequence is 15 residues long. Germline lookup yields CDR1 MGHRA and CDR2 YSYEKL. Trimming took 4 bases from V and 5 from J, leaving 15 bases between them. The CDR3, as DNA: TGCGCCAGCAGCCCGACCGACAGCAGATATCAGCCCCAGCATTTT. Encoded protein: CASSPTDSRYQPQHF.

This clone was picked up a small number of times. The chain uses TRBV5-1 and TRBJ1-4, with TRBD1 matching over 10 bases. CDR1 is SGHRS, CDR2 YFSETQ, per germline. After removal of 3 bases from V and 2 bases from J, the junction contained 4 bases not matched to a gene. The CDR3 consists of 16 residues. As DNA, the CDR3 is TGCGCCAGCAGCTCTGGACAGGGGGGGACTAATGAAAAACTGTTTTTT. Encoded protein: CASSSGQGGTNEKLFF.

This clone was recorded a few times. The gene calls are TRBV19 and TRBJ1-1, with D possibly matching TRBD1 (6 bases). The CDR3 runs 15 residues. CDR1 LNHDA and CDR2 SQIVND come from the germline V gene (reference sequence). V was cut by 6 bases and J by 0 bases, with 14 bases left in between. CDR3 protein: CASSLQGFVNTEAFF. The CDR3 coding sequence is TGTGCCAGTAGCCTACAGGGTTTCGTGAACACTGAAGCTTTCTTT.

Comments on this clone: An end of the junction differs from the germline gene, which may be a read error. This chain joins TRBV11-1 and TRBJ1-2; D is undetermined. The germline CDR1 and CDR2 sequences are SGHAT and FQDESV (reference sequence). The length of the CDR3 is 13 residues. The DNA of the CDR3 is TGTGCCAGCAACTTAGACGGGGTTGGTGGCTACACCTTC. It specifies CASNLDGVGGYTF.

V and J are TRBV7-9 and TRBJ1-5, with D perhaps TRBD1 (5 bases). The CDR3 is 14 residues long. V was pared by 5 bases and J by 7 bases, with 15 bases between. Germline V lookup: CDR1 SEHNR, CDR2 FQNEAQ (reference sequence). CDR3 in amino acids: CASSPRDLGQPQHF. As DNA, the CDR3 is TGTGCCAGCAGCCCCAGGGATCTAGGGCAGCCCCAGCATTTT.

The CDR3 sequence: CASSPHTSGSGNEQFF. The DNA for the CDR3 is TGTGCCAGCAGCCCTCATACTAGCGGGAGCGGGAATGAGCAGTTCTTC. The chain joins TRBV28 to TRBJ2-1, with TRBD2 identical over 11 bases. Unmatched junction bases numbered 11, after V lost 6 bases and J lost 7 bases. CDR1 MDHEN and CDR2 SYDVKM come from the germline V gene. The CDR3 has 16 amino acids.

The CDR3 region is CASRGGIEQTDTQYF. As DNA, the CDR3 is TGTGCCAGCCGGGGGGGGATAGAGCAAACAGATACGCAGTATTTT. This sequence joins TRBV28 and TRBJ2-3; 8 positions match TRBD2. Unmatched junction bases numbered 10, after V lost 8 bases and J lost 3 bases. Per germline, CDR1 MDHEN and CDR2 SYDVKM. The CDR3 covers 15 residues.

The V gene is TRBV9, the J gene TRBJ2-7; weak D call: TRBD1 (5 bases). Germline-derived CDR1 and CDR2 are SGDLS and YYNGEE. Deletions cut 0 bases from V and 5 bases from J, with 9 bases between. The CDR3 is 13 amino acids. DNA of the CDR3: TGTGCCAGCAGCGTAGGCCAGGGTGACGAGCAGTACTTC. Its protein is CASSVGQGDEQYF.

The genes are TRBV13 and TRBJ2-3; 7 nucleotides line up with TRBD2. The CDR3 is 16 amino acids. V dropped 3 bases and J dropped 7; count of bases not matched to a gene: 13. CDR1 and CDR2 from the germline V gene are PRHDT and FYEKMQ (reference sequence). Written as DNA, the CDR3 is TGTGCCAGCAGCTTCCCTACTAGCGTCCTCGGGAATACGCAGTATTTT. Amino acid sequence: CASSFPTSVLGNTQYF.

Only one count was recorded for this clone. The chain links TRBV28 to TRBJ1-1; 9 bases line up with TRBD1. This CDR3 has 15 amino acids. Germline-derived CDR1 and CDR2 are MDHEN and SYDVKM. The V segment lost 7 bases and the J segment 5 bases; nucleotides outside the gene matches: 11. The CDR3, as DNA: TGTGCCAGCACCCCTAGGGACAGGGCTGCGACTGAAGCTTTCTTT. Protein: CASTPRDRAATEAFF.

This clone was observed many times. The gene calls are TRBV4-1 and TRBJ2-5; D ambiguous. V was clipped by 3 bases and J by 5 bases, with 13 bases between them. The CDR3 sequence is 14 residues long. Germline values: CDR1 MGHRA, CDR2 YSYEKL. The CDR3 DNA reads TGCGCCAGCAGCCATACGGGTAGCCGGGAGACCCAGTACTTC. The encoded protein is CASSHTGSRETQYF.

The V gene is TRBV4-2, the J gene TRBJ2-3; D is possibly TRBD2 (6 bases). This CDR3 region has 21 residues. V lost 1 base, J lost 4 bases, and 30 bases lay in between. Germline-derived CDR1 and CDR2 are LGHNA and YNFKEQ. DNA of the CDR3: TGTGCCAGCAGCCAAGTGGTAGGGGACGAGGAGGGCCGCTACCTAGCAGATACGCAGTATTTT. Its translation: CASSQVVGDEEGRYLADTQYF.

V usage is TRBV19 and J usage is TRBJ2-2; D might be TRBD2 (5 bases). The germline V gene has CDR1 LNHDA and CDR2 SQIVND (reference sequence). V shed 4 bases and J shed 3 bases, with 18 bases lying between them. The CDR3 has 17 amino acids. The CDR3 DNA is TGTGCCAGTAGTAGTCCGCCCGGGGTGGTGGACACCGGGGAGCTGTTTTTT. It encodes CASSSPPGVVDTGELFF.

This clone showed up just once. CDR3 loop: CASSQTAGQGQYF. In DNA form, the CDR3 reads TGTGCCAGCAGCCAAACCGCGGGACAGGGGCAGTACTTC. The V call is TRBV3-1 (or the pseudogene TRBV3-2), the J call TRBJ2-5; 10 bases line up with TRBD1. Germline lookup yields CDR1 LGHDT and CDR2 YNNKEL (reference sequence). After removal of 2 bases from V and 11 bases from J, the junction contained 5 bases not matched to a gene. The CDR3 runs to 13 residues.

The rearrangement links TRBV10-3 to TRBJ2-2, with 10 bases lining up with TRBD2. V lost 5 bases to trimming and J lost 0 bases; unmatched junction nucleotides: 3. The germline V gene has CDR1 ENHRY and CDR2 SYGVKD. CDR3 size: 16 residues. In nucleotides, the CDR3 is TGTGCCATCAGTCCAGCGGGGGGGACGAACACCGGGGAGCTGTTTTTT. This sequence encodes CAISPAGGTNTGELFF.